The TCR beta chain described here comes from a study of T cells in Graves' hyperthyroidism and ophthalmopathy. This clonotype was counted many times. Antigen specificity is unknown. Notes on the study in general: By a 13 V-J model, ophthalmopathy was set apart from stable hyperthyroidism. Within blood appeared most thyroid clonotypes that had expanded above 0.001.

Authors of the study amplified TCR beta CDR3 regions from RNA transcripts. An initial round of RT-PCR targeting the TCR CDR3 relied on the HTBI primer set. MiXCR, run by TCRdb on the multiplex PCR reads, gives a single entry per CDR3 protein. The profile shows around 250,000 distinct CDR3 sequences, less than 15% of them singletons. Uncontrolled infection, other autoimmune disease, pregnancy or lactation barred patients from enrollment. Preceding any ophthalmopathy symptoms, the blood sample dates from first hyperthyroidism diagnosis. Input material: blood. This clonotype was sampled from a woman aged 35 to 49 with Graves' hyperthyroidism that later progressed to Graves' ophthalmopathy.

CDR3 sequence (DNA): TGTGCCAGCAGTGTTCTAGCGGGAGCCACAGATACGCAGTATTTT. The encoded protein is CASSVLAGATDTQYF. The chain employs TRBV2 and TRBJ2-3, with TRBD2 matching over 10 bases. Germline V gene sequence: CDR1 SNHLY, CDR2 FYNNEI. The V gene end was trimmed by 4 bases and the J gene end by 2 bases; junction bases not matched to a gene: 3. This CDR3 has 15 residues.